One sample yielded the 16 T cell receptor beta chains listed below, sequenced in a study of blood T cell repertoires in COVID-19. The repertoire was sequenced with immunoSEQ multiplex PCR; TCRdb's copy has only in-frame clones and lacks some. The sample carries under 250,000 clones, 85% to 90% recorded once. The sample comprised peripheral blood. The receptor source for this set is a man aged 50-60 years with COVID-19, enrolled during active disease.

This clone was seen a single time. The rearrangement uses TRBV28 and TRBJ1-4; TRBD1 might be the D (5 bases). The germline CDR1 and CDR2 sequences are MDHEN and SYDVKM. V lost 8 bases to trimming and J lost 4 bases, with 11 bases between them. CDR3 length: 13 residues. The CDR3 DNA is TGTGCCAGCCAAGGGGCCCATAATGAAAAACTGTTTTTT. Protein product: CASQGAHNEKLFF. The full variable domain, in which reference TRBV28 and TRBJ1-4 provide the parts outside the CDR3, is DVKVTQSSRYLVKRTGEKVFLECVQDMDHENMFWYRQDPGLGLRLIYFSYDVKMKEKGDIPEGYSVSREKKERFSLILESASTNQTSMYLCASQGAHNEKLFFGSGTQLSVL.

This rearrangement joins TRBV7-2 to TRBJ2-2; TRBD2 might be the D (6 bases). CDR1 and CDR2 (germline): SGHTA, FQGNSA. CDR3 length equals 17 residues. Trimming took 4 bases from V and 8 from J, leaving 23 bases between them. DNA for the CDR3: TGTGCCAGCAGCTCGCTGGGCGGGACTGAGACTCGAGGGGAGCTGTTTTTT. It encodes CASSSLGGTETRGELFF.

The chain employs TRBV7-2 and TRBJ2-3; TRBD2 agrees at 15 bases. The germline CDR1 and CDR2 sequences are SGHTA and FQGNSA. The CDR3 is made up of 19 amino acids. The V and J ends lost 0 bases and 3 bases, in that order; junction bases with no gene match: 7. CDR3 sequence (DNA): TGTGCCAGCAGCTTAGCCCCCCCAGGGACTAGCGGGGGGACAGATACGCAGTATTTT. Protein sequence: CASSLAPPGTSGGTDTQYF.

This sequence joins TRBV21-1 and TRBJ2-2; TRBD2 was called by the table and not checked on the DNA. TRBV21-1 is a pseudogene segment. The CDR3 is made up of 20 amino acids. CDR3 in DNA: TGTGCCAGAGACTATCGACCCTCTAATAGGACTAGCGGGAGTAGATGGGAGCTGTTTTTT. As protein: CARDYRPSNRTSGSRWELFF.

The chain is built from TRBV18 and TRBJ2-7; TRBD2 might be the D (5 bases). Trimming shortened V by 0 bases and J by 9 bases, and 12 bases separated the two germline ends. CDR3 length: 13 residues. Germline CDR1 KGHSH, CDR2 LQKENI. CDR3 region: CASSPPVGIGQYF. CDR3 DNA sequence: TGTGCCAGCTCACCACCCGTCGGGATAGGGCAGTACTTC.

J is TRBJ2-2 and V is TRBV19; D not certain. The V end was cut by 7 bases, the J end by 6 bases, with 6 bases between. The CDR3 contains 11 residues. Germline CDR1 LNHDA, CDR2 SQIVND (reference sequence). CDR3 DNA sequence: TGTGCCAGTAATCGGGCCGGGGAGCTGTTTTTT. Protein: CASNRAGELFF.

The chain employs TRBV29-1 and TRBJ2-2, with D possibly being TRBD1 (6 bases). This CDR3 contains 13 residues. Germline CDR1 SQVTM, CDR2 ANQGSEA. Trimming left V 7 bases short and J 1 base short, with 10 bases between. Here the CDR3 DNA reads TGCAGCGCCCAGACAGGGAACACCGGGGAGCTGTTTTTT. Residues: CSAQTGNTGELFF.

The V and J genes are TRBV19 and TRBJ2-3; the match to TRBD1 covers 8 bases. J lost 3 bases, V lost 5 bases, and 13 bases had no gene match. CDR3 size: 17 residues. Germline CDR1 and CDR2: LNHDA and SQIVND (reference sequence). The DNA of the CDR3 is TGTGCCAGTAGTCACGCAGGGGGCAGTCTTTTGACAGATACGCAGTATTTT. Its protein product is CASSHAGGSLLTDTQYF.

V usage is TRBV10-3 and J usage is TRBJ2-3, with D perhaps matching TRBD1 (5 bases). Germline V gene sequence: CDR1 ENHRY, CDR2 SYGVKD. The CDR3 has 11 amino acids. Trimming stripped 9 bases from V and 3 bases from J, with 7 bases between. The chain's CDR3 is CAIQETDTQYF. CDR3 in DNA: TGTGCCATACAGGAGACAGATACGCAGTATTTT.

The gene calls are TRBV7-9 and TRBJ2-5; 9 positions match TRBD2. Germline trimming cut 5 bases from V and 2 bases from J; bases unmatched to any gene: 15. The CDR3 has 18 amino acids. Germline CDR1 reads SEHNR; CDR2 reads FQNEAQ (reference sequence). CDR3 residues: CASSVLAVLAGPQETQYF. The CDR3 DNA reads TGTGCCAGCAGCGTATTAGCGGTACTAGCGGGTCCTCAAGAGACCCAGTACTTC. The whole variable domain, filled in from reference TRBV7-9 and TRBJ2-5, reads DTGVSQNPRHKITKRGQNVTFRCDPISEHNRLYWYRQTLGQGPEFLTYFQNEAQLEKSRLLSDRFSAERPKGSFSTLEIQRTEQGDSAMYLCASSVLAVLAGPQETQYFGPGTRLLVL.

V and J are TRBV2 and TRBJ2-3; possible D gene TRBD1, 6 bases. This CDR3 has 14 residues. V was cut by 4 bases and J by 5 bases, with 13 bases left in between. Germline-derived CDR1 and CDR2 are SNHLY and FYNNEI. CDR3: CASSVQGKGDTQYF. The CDR3 DNA reads TGTGCCAGCAGTGTTCAGGGGAAGGGAGATACGCAGTATTTT.

The chain joins TRBV19 to TRBJ2-5; D unclear. The germline V and J ends were trimmed by 5 bases and 3 bases, with 7 bases remaining between them. Germline-derived CDR1 and CDR2 are LNHDA and SQIVND (reference sequence). This CDR3 has 12 residues. Written as DNA, the CDR3 is TGTGCCAGTAGTGCCAGTAAAGAGACCCAGTACTTC. It codes for CASSASKETQYF.

This chain connects TRBV15 to TRBJ2-5, with TRBD1 matching over 7 bases. The CDR3 covers 16 residues. V lost 0 bases to trimming and J lost 5 bases; unmatched junction nucleotides: 9. Germline-derived CDR1 and CDR2 are LNHNV and YYDKDF (reference sequence). The CDR3 loop is CATSRDFPTGSETQYF. The CDR3 nucleotides read TGTGCCACCAGCAGAGATTTCCCGACAGGGTCGGAGACCCAGTACTTC.

The V call is TRBV4-1, the J call TRBJ1-3; TRBD1 aligns across 8 bases. Per the germline V gene, CDR1 is MGHRA and CDR2 is YSYEKL. The CDR3 runs 16 residues. The trim removed 2 bases at V and 7 bases at J, leaving 10 bases unmatched. This CDR3 reads CASSQPGQGLKNTIYF. CDR3 nucleotide sequence: TGCGCCAGCAGCCAACCAGGACAGGGTTTAAAGAACACCATATATTTT.

The rearrangement links TRBV21-1 to TRBJ2-1; the listed D gene, TRBD2, was not tested against the DNA. TRBV21-1 is tagged as a pseudogene. The CDR3 consists of 17 residues. CDR3 in DNA: TGTGCCCCCCCCCTGGCGGTCCGCGAGCGCCCCTACAATGAGCAGTTCTTC. Protein sequence: CAPPLAVRERPYNEQFF.

The chain employs TRBV2 and TRBJ2-5, with D tentatively TRBD2 (5 bases). The length of the CDR3 is 16 residues. The germline V and J ends were trimmed by 7 bases and 2 bases, with 20 bases remaining between them. Looked up from germline, CDR1 is SNHLY and CDR2 is FYNNEI. CDR3 nucleotide sequence: TGTGCCAGCAAGAGGTGGGAACGGGGAGCTCAAGAGACCCAGTACTTC. It codes for CASKRWERGAQETQYF.